The 27 T cell receptor beta chains listed next were all sequenced from one sample in a study of T cell responses to AZD1222 COVID-19 vaccine (dated by TCRdb to the early 2020s). In light of the paper, this sample's time point label describes: baseline before first vaccination. Library preparation employed the immunoSEQ multiplex PCR assay. TCRdb re-hosts the immuneACCESS table, in-frame sequences only. Its copies lack some clones; in the studies checked, an unresolved V gene accounts for under half of them, and the cause for the rest is not known. For this sample the table gives fewer than 150,000 clones, of which approximately 90% were detected only once. 3.4% of the sample belongs to the ten largest clones. The source was peripheral blood, collected on day 0 of AZD1222 vaccination. The receptor source for this set is an adult in good health.

V and J are TRBV29-1 and TRBJ2-1; D unclear. The CDR3 totals 14 residues. CDR1 and CDR2 from the germline V gene are SQVTM and ANQGSEA. V was shortened by 1 base and J by 5 bases, with 12 bases between the two germline ends. Written as DNA, the CDR3 is TGCAGCGTTGAAGTCGGAGCCCGGGACAATGAGCAGTTCTTC. It yields the protein CSVEVGARDNEQFF.

V is TRBV6-4 and J is TRBJ2-3; 8 bases map to TRBD2. J gave up 4 bases and V 4 bases, and 7 bases lay outside the gene matches. This CDR3 is 15 amino acids long. CDR1 MRHNA and CDR2 SNTAGT come from the germline V gene. CDR3 bases: TGTGCCAGCAGTGCTCTCGCGGGAGGATCAGATACGCAGTATTTT. It encodes CASSALAGGSDTQYF.

The chain uses TRBV19 and TRBJ1-1; 7 nucleotides line up with TRBD1. V shed 4 bases and J 4 bases; nucleotides not matched to a gene: 6. Germline V gene data show CDR1 as LNHDA and CDR2 as SQIVND (reference sequence). CDR3 length: 14 residues. CDR3 in amino acids: CASSTGQVPTEAFF. CDR3 DNA sequence: TGTGCCAGTAGTACTGGACAGGTACCCACTGAAGCTTTCTTT.

V and J are TRBV3-1 (or the pseudogene TRBV3-2) and TRBJ1-4; the match to TRBD1 covers 10 bases. The CDR3 loop spans 16 amino acids. Germline V lookup: CDR1 LGHDT, CDR2 YNNKEL (reference sequence). V shed 6 bases and J 3 bases; nucleotides not matched to a gene: 7. CDR3 nucleotides: TGTGCCAGCAGAGGGACAGGGGAAACGGCTAATGAAAAACTGTTTTTT. This gives the protein CASRGTGETANEKLFF.

The chain joins TRBV10-3 to TRBJ2-2, with D tentatively TRBD2 (6 bases). Germline V lookup: CDR1 ENHRY, CDR2 SYGVKD. CDR3 length: 15 residues. V lost 5 bases and J 1 base, leaving 11 bases between the germline ends. CDR3 coding DNA: TGTGCCATCAGTTTTGTGGGGGGGAACACCGGGGAGCTGTTTTTT. This gives the protein CAISFVGGNTGELFF.

The rearrangement joins TRBV12-3 or TRBV12-4 to TRBJ1-2; D is unresolved. V was trimmed by 8 bases and J by 1 base, leaving 11 bases between them. This CDR3 has 13 residues. CDR3 loop: CASQAAVNYGYTF. For the CDR3, the DNA is TGTGCCAGCCAGGCTGCCGTTAACTATGGCTACACCTTC.

The CDR3 nucleotides are TGTGCCAGCAGCGGTACGACAGACACTGAAGCTTTCTTT. This sequence encodes CASSGTTDTEAFF. The gene calls are TRBV5-6 and TRBJ1-1, with D tentatively TRBD1 (5 bases). The germline V gene has CDR1 SGHDT and CDR2 YYEEEE. CDR3 length: 13 residues. V was clipped by 4 bases and J by 3 bases, with 10 bases between them.

The V call is TRBV11-2, the J call TRBJ2-1; TRBD2 aligns across 9 bases. V was pared by 1 base and J by 4 bases, with 2 bases of the junction left unmatched. The CDR3 sequence is 15 residues long. Germline V lookup: CDR1 SGHAT, CDR2 FQNNGV. CDR3 sequence: CASSLGLADYNEQFF. The DNA for the CDR3 is TGTGCCAGCAGCTTAGGACTAGCGGATTACAATGAGCAGTTCTTC.

The chain couples TRBV7-2 to TRBJ2-1, with D tentatively TRBD2 (6 bases). The CDR3 loop spans 15 amino acids. V was shortened by 5 bases and J by 2 bases, with 13 bases between the two germline ends. Germline V gene sequence: CDR1 SGHTA, CDR2 FQGNSA. This CDR3 reads CASSPSGVPYNEQFF. Written as DNA, the CDR3 is TGTGCCAGCAGCCCCTCGGGGGTTCCCTACAATGAGCAGTTCTTC.

The rearrangement joins TRBV2 to TRBJ1-1; 11 bases are shared with TRBD1. Trimming removed 6 bases from V and 4 bases from J; junction bases left unmatched: 7. Germline V gives CDR1 SNHLY, CDR2 FYNNEI. The CDR3 is 15 amino acids. This CDR3 is CASSNWDRGSTEAFF. Written as DNA, the CDR3 is TGTGCCAGCAGCAACTGGGACAGGGGGAGCACTGAAGCTTTCTTT. Together with reference TRBV2 and TRBJ1-1, the CDR3 gives the full variable domain: EPEVTQTPSHQVTQMGQEVILRCVPISNHLYFYWYRQILGQKVEFLVSFYNNEISEKSEIFDDQFSVERPDGSNFTLKIRSTKLEDSAMYFCASSNWDRGSTEAFFGQGTRLTVV.

This sequence joins TRBV14 and TRBJ2-7; perhaps TRBD1 as D (5 bases). The V end lost 0 bases, the J end lost 3 bases, and 15 bases lay between the germline ends. This CDR3 spans 16 amino acids. CDR1 SGHDN and CDR2 FVKESK come from the germline V gene. The CDR3 bases are TGTGCCAGCAGCCAAGATTCTTATTACAGGCACTACGAGCAGTACTTC. It is translated as CASSQDSYYRHYEQYF.

The V gene is TRBV23-1, the J gene TRBJ2-1; 12 nucleotides align to TRBD2. TRBV23-1 is known as an ORF, though its function is uncertain. The CDR3 is 16 residues long. J was trimmed by 9 bases and V by 3 bases; bases with no gene match: 9. The CDR3 region has the DNA TGCGCCAGCAGTCAGCCAACTAGCGGGAGGACAAGTGAGCAGTTCTTC. Protein sequence: CASSQPTSGRTSEQFF.

The chain uses TRBV9 and TRBJ1-1; D is uncertain. Per germline, CDR1 SGDLS and CDR2 YYNGEE. CDR3 length: 8 amino acids. V was pared by 7 bases and J by 7 bases, with 2 bases between. The CDR3: CASGEAFF. The CDR3 DNA reads as TGTGCCAGCGGTGAAGCTTTCTTT.

The rearrangement links TRBV15 to TRBJ2-3, with 13 positions matching TRBD2. J gave up 5 bases and V 4 bases, and 6 bases lay outside the gene matches. Looked up from germline, CDR1 is LNHNV and CDR2 is YYDKDF (reference sequence). This CDR3 region has 16 residues. The CDR3 DNA is TGTGCCACCAGCATAAGACTAGCGGGAGGTAAAGATACGCAGTATTTT. Its protein product is CATSIRLAGGKDTQYF.

This CDR3 is CASSQGLGSYEQYF. Here the CDR3 DNA reads TGTGCCAGCAGCCAGGGACTAGGCTCCTACGAGCAGTACTTC. The chain recombines TRBV5-4 with TRBJ2-7, with 8 positions matching TRBD2. V trimming: 4 bases; J trimming: 0 bases; junction bases outside the gene matches: 3. CDR1 is SGHNT, CDR2 YYREEE, per germline (reference sequence). The CDR3 consists of 14 residues.

The J gene is TRBJ1-2, the V gene TRBV30; 8 nucleotides line up with TRBD1. After removal of 8 bases from V and 7 bases from J, the junction contained 12 bases not matched to a gene. Germline loops: CDR1 GTSNPN, CDR2 SVGIG (reference sequence). This CDR3 contains 13 residues. The chain's CDR3 is CARTGGIDFGYTF. The CDR3 region has the DNA TGTGCCCGAACAGGGGGAATAGATTTTGGCTACACCTTC.

The chain links TRBV5-1 to TRBJ2-3, with 9 positions matching TRBD2. CDR1 and CDR2 (germline): SGHRS, YFSETQ. Trimming at V came to 4 bases and at J to 7 bases, leaving 13 bases not matched to a gene. The CDR3 is 16 amino acids. Here the CDR3 DNA reads TGCGCCAGCAGCCCTATGAGCGGGAGGACAACGAATACGCAGTATTTT. The encoded protein is CASSPMSGRTTNTQYF.

This chain connects TRBV6-5 to TRBJ2-3, with D perhaps matching TRBD2 (6 bases). The CDR3 loop spans 15 amino acids. Trimming shortened V by 1 base and J by 3 bases, and 11 bases separated the two germline ends. Germline V gene sequence: CDR1 MNHEY, CDR2 SVGAGI. CDR3 sequence reads: CASSYFPRGTDTQYF. CDR3 DNA sequence: TGTGCCAGCAGTTACTTCCCACGGGGGACAGATACGCAGTATTTT.

The gene calls are TRBV19 and TRBJ2-3, with 8 positions matching TRBD2. Germline assignment: CDR1 LNHDA and CDR2 SQIVND (reference sequence). Trimming removed 3 bases from V and 4 bases from J; junction bases left unmatched: 6. The CDR3 is 15 amino acids. Here the CDR3 reads CASSIGGGLADTQYF. CDR3 DNA: TGTGCCAGTAGTATTGGCGGGGGGCTCGCAGATACGCAGTATTTT. Variable domain in full (rest from reference TRBV19 and TRBJ2-3): DGGITQSPKYLFRKEGQNVTLSCEQNLNHDAMYWYRQDPGQGLRLIYYSQIVNDFQKGDIAEGYSVSREKKESFPLTVTSAQKNPTAFYLCASSIGGGLADTQYFGPGTRLTVL.

The chain employs TRBV15 and TRBJ1-2; D might be TRBD1 (5 bases). V lost 1 base and J 3 bases, leaving 12 bases between the germline ends. This CDR3 spans 15 amino acids. The germline V gene has CDR1 LNHNV and CDR2 YYDKDF (reference sequence). The CDR3 bases are TGTGCCACCAGCAGAGGGGTAGGGACCCACTATGGCTACACCTTC. It specifies CATSRGVGTHYGYTF.

V is TRBV3-1 (or the pseudogene TRBV3-2) and J is TRBJ1-2, with a possible D match to TRBD1 (6 bases). In germline, CDR1 is LGHDT, CDR2 YNNKEL (reference sequence). The CDR3 consists of 13 residues. Trimming shortened V by 0 bases and J by 7 bases, and 9 bases separated the two germline ends. The CDR3 DNA reads as TGTGCCAGCAGCCAAGATCTGGGGGCTGGCTACACCTTC. Encoded protein: CASSQDLGAGYTF.

V and J are TRBV19 and TRBJ1-2; no firm D call. Germline lookup yields CDR1 LNHDA and CDR2 SQIVND (reference sequence). The CDR3 contains 14 residues. V shed 1 base and J shed 8 bases, with 14 bases lying between them. The CDR3 here is CASSIGRSSWGYTF. The CDR3 region has the DNA TGTGCCAGTAGTATAGGTCGCAGTTCGTGGGGCTACACCTTC.

The chain carries TRBV2 and TRBJ1-2; D is unclear. This CDR3 is 16 amino acids long. Trimming took off 4 bases at V and 4 bases at J, with 19 bases between the two ends. Germline CDR1 is SNHLY and CDR2 is FYNNEI. The chain's CDR3 is CASSVVAGTSTYGYTF. The DNA of the CDR3 is TGTGCCAGCAGTGTGGTCGCAGGAACCTCGACCTATGGCTACACCTTC.

J is TRBJ1-2 and V is TRBV19, with D possibly being TRBD1 (6 bases). Germline V gene data show CDR1 as LNHDA and CDR2 as SQIVND (reference sequence). The CDR3 loop spans 16 amino acids. V lost 5 bases to trimming and J lost 4 bases, with 20 bases between them. CDR3 in DNA: TGTGCCAGTAGTTACCCCCGGGAGGGGGAGGTCTATGGCTACACCTTC. This encodes CASSYPREGEVYGYTF. Using reference TRBV19 and TRBJ1-2 for the parts outside the CDR3, the full variable domain is DGGITQSPKYLFRKEGQNVTLSCEQNLNHDAMYWYRQDPGQGLRLIYYSQIVNDFQKGDIAEGYSVSREKKESFPLTVTSAQKNPTAFYLCASSYPREGEVYGYTFGSGTRLTVV.

In DNA form, the CDR3 reads TGTGCCAGCAGCGGACTAGCGGGAAATGAGCAGTTCTTC. This encodes CASSGLAGNEQFF. This chain uses TRBV11-3 with TRBJ2-1, with 12 bases that match TRBD2. CDR1 and CDR2 (germline): SGHNT, YENEEA. The CDR3 has 13 residues. V was clipped by 5 bases and J by 7 bases; unmatched bases: 0. Combining the CDR3 with reference TRBV11-3 and TRBJ2-1 gives the whole variable domain EAGVVQSPRYKIIEKKQPVAFWCNPISGHNTLYWYLQNLGQGPELLIRYENEEAVDDSQLPKDRFSAERLKGVDSTLKIQPAELGDSAVYLCASSGLAGNEQFFGPGTRLTVL.

This chain connects TRBV27 to TRBJ1-2, with TRBD1 matching 7 bases. The CDR3 is 12 residues long. Germline assignment: CDR1 MNHEY and CDR2 SMNVEV (reference sequence). The V gene end was trimmed by 6 bases and the J gene end by 7 bases; junction bases not matched to a gene: 5. The CDR3 bases are TGTGCCAGCAGCCACAGGGGCGGTGGCTACACCTTC. Residues: CASSHRGGGYTF.

This chain connects TRBV5-6 to TRBJ2-3, with 8 positions matching TRBD1. The CDR3 has 16 amino acids. Losses at the gene ends were 3 bases for V and 1 base for J; bases not matched to a gene: 7. Germline V gene sequence: CDR1 SGHDT, CDR2 YYEEEE. The CDR3 DNA reads TGTGCCAGCAGCTCGTACCAGACAGGGGGCACAGATACGCAGTATTTT. Translating gives CASSSYQTGGTDTQYF.